This entry lists 31 T cell receptor beta chains sequenced from one sample in a study of CD8 T cells in ankylosing spondylitis. One entry per CDR3 protein results from TCRdb running MiXCR on the 5' RACE reads. Of a few hundred thousand distinct CDR3 sequences listed, around 21% are singletons. Sample: blood, either unsorted or a sorted T cell fraction (not recorded which). The origin of the receptors is a female donor with ankylosing spondylitis or in good health (not recorded which).

V usage is TRBV20-1 and J usage is TRBJ2-2; possibly TRBD2 for D (6 bases). Germline V CDR1 and CDR2: DFQATT, SNEGSKA (reference sequence). The CDR3 runs to 13 residues. Trimming took 3 bases from V and 7 from J, leaving 12 bases between them. CDR3 nucleotide sequence: TGCAGTGCTAGGGCACTAGCTCTCGGGGAGCTGTTTTTT. Its protein product is CSARALALGELFF.

The gene calls are TRBV12-3 or TRBV12-4 and TRBJ2-1; D possibly corresponds to TRBD2 (6 bases). The CDR3 runs to 15 residues. V gave up 6 bases and J gave up 1 base, with 13 bases separating them. The CDR3 reads CASSLPAGSYNEQFF. Written as DNA, the CDR3 is TGTGCCAGCAGCCTCCCAGCGGGTTCCTACAATGAGCAGTTCTTC.

This clonotype was seen a handful of times. The V and J genes are TRBV3-1 and TRBJ2-5; no definite D call. Germline V gene lookup returns CDR1 LGHDT and CDR2 YNNKEL (reference sequence). CDR3 size: 14 residues. V was shortened by 0 bases and J by 1 base, with 6 bases between the two germline ends. CDR3 in amino acids: CASSQDGGQETQYF. DNA of the CDR3: TGTGCCAGCAGCCAAGATGGCGGCCAAGAGACCCAGTACTTC.

The chain couples TRBV20-1 to TRBJ2-2; D tentatively reads TRBD1 or TRBD2 (5 bases each). The CDR3 sequence is 14 residues long. With 6 bases removed from V and 5 bases from J, the gap between germline ends came to 16 bases. In germline, CDR1 is DFQATT, CDR2 SNEGSKA (reference sequence). CDR3 residues: CSAKTDSGTGELFF. CDR3 in DNA: TGCAGTGCCAAGACAGACTCGGGGACCGGGGAGCTGTTTTTT.

The rearrangement uses TRBV7-2 and TRBJ2-1; 12 positions agree with TRBD2. Germline values: CDR1 SGHTA, CDR2 FQGNSA. This CDR3 comprises 17 residues. J lost 2 bases, V lost 4 bases, and 6 bases had no gene match. The chain's CDR3 is CASSSPTSGRTYNEQFF. The CDR3 nucleotides read TGTGCCAGCAGCTCCCCGACTAGCGGGAGAACCTACAATGAGCAGTTCTTC. The entire variable domain, with the rest obtained from reference TRBV7-2 and TRBJ2-1, is as follows: GAGVSQSPSNKVTEKGKDVELRCDPISGHTALYWYRQSLGQGLEFLIYFQGNSAPDKSGLPSDRFSAERTGGSVSTLTIQRTQQEDSAVYLCASSSPTSGRTYNEQFFGPGTRLTVL.

The V and J genes are TRBV20-1 and TRBJ1-1; a possible D gene is TRBD1 (5 bases). From germline, CDR1 is DFQATT and CDR2 SNEGSKA (reference sequence). The ends were cut back, 3 bases at V and 2 bases at J, with 16 bases in the middle. The CDR3 consists of 15 residues. The CDR3 here is CSARLRGLLNTEAFF. The DNA of the CDR3 is TGCAGTGCTAGGCTGAGGGGCCTCCTTAACACTGAAGCTTTCTTT.

This rearrangement joins TRBV20-1 to TRBJ2-1; TRBD2 agrees at 12 bases. The J segment lost 0 bases and the V segment lost 3 bases, leaving 6 bases of the junction unmatched. The CDR3 loop spans 17 amino acids. The V gene's germline CDR1 is DFQATT and CDR2 SNEGSKA (reference sequence). The CDR3 sequence is CSARGLAGSSSYNEQFF. The CDR3 DNA follows: TGCAGTGCTAGGGGACTAGCGGGTTCGAGCTCCTACAATGAGCAGTTCTTC.

A few counts support this clonotype. The V gene is TRBV12-3 or TRBV12-4, the J gene TRBJ2-2; 8 bases map to TRBD2. The CDR3 is made up of 18 amino acids. V dropped 6 bases and J dropped 4; count of bases not matched to a gene: 16. The CDR3 DNA sequence: TGTGCCAGCAGAAAAGGCGTGGGCGGGAGGACGGGCACCGGGGAGCTGTTTTTT. Its protein is CASRKGVGGRTGTGELFF.

This clonotype has only a few counts. CDR3 sequence (DNA): TGCAGTGCTCCTTCAGGGGGTGAGCAGTACTTC. The encoded protein is CSAPSGGEQYF. The chain links TRBV20-1 to TRBJ2-7, with 7 bases that match TRBD1. CDR1 and CDR2 (germline): DFQATT, SNEGSKA (reference sequence). This CDR3 has 11 residues. V was clipped by 5 bases and J by 7 bases; unmatched bases: 5.

The rearrangement joins TRBV12-3 or TRBV12-4 to TRBJ1-2; TRBD1 might be the D (5 bases). The length of the CDR3 is 13 residues. V was pared by 5 bases and J by 8 bases, with 15 bases between. The CDR3 reads CASSARDSWGYTF. DNA for the CDR3: TGTGCCAGCAGTGCCAGGGATTCGTGGGGCTACACCTTC.

The rearrangement joins TRBV5-1 to TRBJ2-3; TRBD2 matches at 11 bases. The CDR3 extends over 16 amino acids. Germline V gives CDR1 SGHRS, CDR2 YFSETQ. V gave up 0 bases and J gave up 4 bases; unmatched junction bases: 4. CDR3 nucleotides: TGCGCCAGCAGCTTGGTACTAGCGGGAGAACCAGATACGCAGTATTTT. It specifies CASSLVLAGEPDTQYF.

The chain recombines TRBV5-6 with TRBJ1-2, with D unresolved. Germline V gives CDR1 SGHDT, CDR2 YYEEEE. CDR3 length: 15 amino acids. Trimming left V 4 bases short and J 0 bases short, with 13 bases between. The CDR3 is CASSPQTLANYGYTF. DNA of the CDR3: TGTGCCAGCAGCCCCCAGACACTTGCTAACTATGGCTACACCTTC.

This clonotype has just a few counts. This sequence joins TRBV4-3 and TRBJ2-3, with 14 bases aligning to TRBD2. Germline values: CDR1 LGHNA, CDR2 YSLEER. The CDR3 loop spans 17 amino acids. The V gene end was trimmed by 4 bases and the J gene end by 0 bases; junction bases not matched to a gene: 3. CDR3 DNA: TGCGCCAGCAGCCGACGACTAGCGGGAGGGAGCACAGATACGCAGTATTTT. This gives the protein CASSRRLAGGSTDTQYF.

This clonotype was recorded a few times. This chain uses TRBV10-3 with TRBJ2-5, with 10 bases lining up with TRBD2. Germline loops: CDR1 ENHRY, CDR2 SYGVKD. The V gene end was trimmed by 6 bases and the J gene end by 4 bases; junction bases not matched to a gene: 17. The CDR3 has 18 residues. In nucleotides, the CDR3 is TGTGCCATCAGCCACGGGGGGCTAGCGGGAGCGGGGAGAGAGACCCAGTACTTC. The encoded protein is CAISHGGLAGAGRETQYF.

The chain uses TRBV10-3 and TRBJ2-7; the D is unclear. V was trimmed by 3 bases and J by 3 bases, leaving 9 bases between them. CDR1 and CDR2 from the germline V gene are ENHRY and SYGVKD. The CDR3 spans 13 residues. The CDR3 region is CAISDRSDYEQYF. DNA of the CDR3: TGTGCCATCAGTGACCGGAGTGACTACGAGCAGTACTTC.

The chain couples TRBV12-3 or TRBV12-4 to TRBJ2-7; TRBD2 agrees at 14 bases. Trimming took 6 bases from V and 5 from J; bases not matched to a gene: 3. This CDR3 comprises 14 residues. This chain's CDR3 is CASRTSGRGNEQYF. The CDR3 DNA is TGTGCCAGCAGGACTAGCGGGAGGGGGAACGAGCAGTACTTC.

This clonotype was seen only a few times. CDR3 nucleotides: TGTGCCAGCAGCGGGACCTACAATGAGCAGTTCTTC. This translates into CASSGTYNEQFF. The chain recombines TRBV7-9 with TRBJ2-1; D unresolved. The CDR3 loop spans 12 amino acids. Germline loops: CDR1 SEHNR, CDR2 FQNEAQ (reference sequence). The V end was cut by 5 bases, the J end by 2 bases, with 4 bases between. The entire variable domain, with the rest obtained from reference TRBV7-9 and TRBJ2-1, is as follows: DTGVSQNPRHKITKRGQNVTFRCDPISEHNRLYWYRQTLGQGPEFLTYFQNEAQLEKSRLLSDRFSAERPKGSFSTLEIQRTEQGDSAMYLCASSGTYNEQFFGPGTRLTVL.

The J gene is TRBJ2-6, the V gene TRBV11-1, with D maybe TRBD2 (6 bases). CDR1 and CDR2 from the germline V gene are SGHAT and FQDESV (reference sequence). Trimming took off 7 bases at V and 4 bases at J, with 29 bases between the two ends. The CDR3 spans 20 residues. CDR3 region: CASTRRAGTRRESGANVLTF. The CDR3 region has the DNA TGTGCCAGCACCCGGCGGGCTGGGACTCGTCGAGAATCCGGGGCCAACGTCCTGACTTTC. The variable domain in full, with the rest retrieved from reference TRBV11-1 and TRBJ2-6, is EAEVAQSPRYKITEKSQAVAFWCDPISGHATLYWYRQILGQGPELLVQFQDESVVDDSQLPKDRFSAERLKGVDSTLKIQPAELGDSAMYLCASTRRAGTRRESGANVLTFGAGSRLTVL.

This clonotype has just a few counts. Its ends do not fully match the called genes, so a read error is possible. The chain joins TRBV7-7 to TRBJ2-3, with D hard to call. Germline CDR1 and CDR2: SSHAT and FNYEAQ (reference sequence). This CDR3 spans 14 amino acids. DNA for the CDR3: TGTGCTAGCAACGAGAGATTGGAGACAGATACGCAGTATTTT. Translating gives CASNERLETDTQYF.

The chain is built from TRBV6-2 or TRBV6-3 and TRBJ2-1, with TRBD2 matching 11 bases. Germline CDR1 MNHEY, CDR2 SVGEGT. V shed 4 bases, J shed 9 bases, and the junction held 8 bases outside the gene matches. The CDR3 totals 15 residues. This CDR3 is CASSSATSGSGEQFF. The CDR3 DNA follows: TGTGCCAGCAGTTCCGCAACTAGCGGGAGCGGTGAGCAGTTCTTC.

The gene calls are TRBV20-1 and TRBJ2-5; TRBD1 agrees at 7 bases. Germline V gene lookup returns CDR1 DFQATT and CDR2 SNEGSKA (reference sequence). CDR3 size: 14 residues. The trim removed 1 base at V and 5 bases at J, leaving 7 bases unmatched. Here the CDR3 reads CSARGGGQSETQYF. CDR3 nucleotide sequence: TGCAGTGCTAGAGGAGGGGGACAGTCCGAGACCCAGTACTTC.

This clonotype has just a few counts. This sequence joins TRBV5-5 and TRBJ2-7; 7 nucleotides match TRBD2. This CDR3 spans 14 amino acids. Trimming at V came to 3 bases and at J to 5 bases, leaving 8 bases not matched to a gene. Germline assignment: CDR1 SGHKS and CDR2 YYEKEE (reference sequence). The DNA of the CDR3 is TGTGCCAGCAGCTCTTCCGGGAGGTCCAACGAGCAGTACTTC. It is translated as CASSSSGRSNEQYF. Combining the CDR3 with reference TRBV5-5 and TRBJ2-7 gives the whole variable domain DAGVTQSPTHLIKTRGQQVTLRCSPISGHKSVSWYQQVLGQGPQFIFQYYEKEERGRGNFPDRFSARQFPNYSSELNVNALLLGDSALYLCASSSSGRSNEQYFGPGTRLTVT.

This clonotype showed up many times. This chain connects TRBV7-2 to TRBJ2-1; D gene ambiguous. The ends were cut back, 1 base at V and 0 bases at J, with 7 bases in the middle. Per the germline V gene, CDR1 is SGHTA and CDR2 is FQGNSA. The CDR3 consists of 15 residues. This CDR3 reads CASSLVVASYNEQFF. As DNA, the CDR3 is TGTGCCAGCAGCTTAGTTGTGGCCTCCTACAATGAGCAGTTCTTC.

This clonotype has only a few counts. This sequence joins TRBV6-1 and TRBJ2-7; TRBD1 matches 9 bases. The germline V gene has CDR1 MNHNS and CDR2 SASEGT. The V gene end was trimmed by 4 bases and the J gene end by 4 bases; junction bases not matched to a gene: 8. This CDR3 has 15 amino acids. The CDR3 loop is CASSAFSGTGYEQYF. The CDR3 DNA follows: TGTGCCAGCAGTGCCTTTTCCGGGACAGGGTACGAGCAGTACTTC.

The sample holds a few counts of this clonotype. This chain links TRBV12-3 or TRBV12-4 with TRBJ1-4, with D possibly matching TRBD1 (6 bases). This CDR3 has 14 amino acids. Trimming pared 5 bases from V and 8 bases from J, leaving 15 bases between. The CDR3 loop is CASSPERGREKLFF. The CDR3 nucleotides are TGTGCCAGCAGTCCGGAGAGGGGGAGAGAAAAACTGTTTTTT.

This clonotype was counted only a few times. This sequence joins TRBV10-3 and TRBJ2-1, with 12 bases identical to TRBD2. Germline values: CDR1 ENHRY, CDR2 SYGVKD. The CDR3 sequence is 15 residues long. Trimming took 8 bases from V and 6 from J; bases not matched to a gene: 8. CDR3 loop: CAIWGATSGSNEQFF. The CDR3 coding sequence is TGTGCCATCTGGGGCGCGACTAGCGGGAGCAATGAGCAGTTCTTC.

This sequence joins TRBV11-2 and TRBJ1-2; TRBD1 matches at 7 bases. The CDR3 totals 13 residues. With 5 bases clipped from V and 7 bases from J, the junction kept 7 bases outside the gene matches. CDR1 SGHAT and CDR2 FQNNGV come from the germline V gene. Here the CDR3 DNA reads TGTGCCAGCAGCCAAGGGGACAGTACTGGCTACACCTTC. It specifies CASSQGDSTGYTF.

The gene calls are TRBV5-4 and TRBJ2-3; D unresolved. Germline loops: CDR1 SGHNT, CDR2 YYREEE (reference sequence). Trimming removed 1 base from V and 2 bases from J, with 11 bases in between. The CDR3 sequence is 15 residues long. The CDR3 nucleotides read TGTGCCAGCAGCTTGTTGGCCTCTTACACAGATACGCAGTATTTT. Amino acids: CASSLLASYTDTQYF.

In its sample, this clonotype was seen a few times. CDR3 nucleotides: TGTGCCAGCAGCCTCCATTCTGGGACAGGGGCTGAAGCTTTCTTT. Translating gives CASSLHSGTGAEAFF. This rearrangement joins TRBV12-3 or TRBV12-4 to TRBJ1-1, with 10 bases lining up with TRBD1. The V and J ends lost 6 bases and 6 bases, in that order; junction bases with no gene match: 10. This CDR3 comprises 15 residues.

Concerning this clonotype: A read error is possible here, since a much larger clone lies one base away. The conserved final phenylalanine or tryptophan is absent from the CDR3, which likely points to a read error. The chain combines TRBV12-3 or TRBV12-4 with TRBJ1-1; maybe TRBD1 (6 bases). The CDR3 extends over 16 amino acids. V lost 5 bases, J lost 5 bases, and 21 bases lay in between. The DNA for the CDR3 is TGTGCCAGCAGTAAAGGACAGATGATTGGAGGTACTGAAGCTTTCTCT. It is translated as CASSKGQMIGGTEAFS.

This chain uses TRBV12-3 or TRBV12-4 with TRBJ2-5; 9 nucleotides align to TRBD1. The CDR3 length is 14 residues. V was pared by 7 bases and J by 4 bases, with 7 bases of the junction left unmatched. CDR3 sequence reads: CASTPGQGIETQYF. CDR3 nucleotide sequence: TGTGCCAGCACCCCTGGACAGGGGATAGAGACCCAGTACTTC.